The 20 T cell receptor beta chains reported below all come from one sample, sequenced in a study of blood T cell repertoires in COVID-19. Some clones are missing from TCRdb's copy, which holds only in-frame ones; the method was immunoSEQ multiplex PCR. Here the sample spans hundreds of thousands of clones, approximately 80% being singletons. The material sequenced was peripheral blood. These receptors came from a man aged 35-49 years with acute or convalescent COVID-19.

This chain links TRBV18 with TRBJ1-2; D uncertain. Germline V CDR1 and CDR2: KGHSH, LQKENI. Trimming took off 2 bases at V and 3 bases at J, with 10 bases between the two ends. CDR3 size: 14 residues. This CDR3 is CASSPSGGYYGYTF. CDR3 in DNA: TGTGCCAGCTCACCAAGCGGCGGCTACTATGGCTACACCTTC.

The rearrangement links TRBV7-9 to TRBJ1-3, with 7 nucleotides matching TRBD1. V shed 10 bases, J shed 6 bases, and the junction held 15 bases outside the gene matches. In germline, CDR1 is SEHNR, CDR2 FQNEAQ (reference sequence). The length of the CDR3 is 15 residues. The CDR3 DNA follows: TGTGCCATGCCACCCTTCGGACAGGCGATAAACACCATATATTTT. As protein: CAMPPFGQAINTIYF.

This rearrangement joins TRBV9 to TRBJ2-7, with TRBD2 identical over 8 bases. Trimming took 5 bases from V and 7 from J; bases not matched to a gene: 17. CDR1 SGDLS and CDR2 YYNGEE come from the germline V gene. This CDR3 has 16 amino acids. This chain's CDR3 is CASSGTGLAGLEEQYF. The CDR3 DNA is TGTGCCAGCAGTGGTACGGGCCTAGCGGGCCTAGAGGAGCAGTACTTC. Complete variable domain (other parts from reference TRBV9 and TRBJ2-7): DSGVTQTPKHLITATGQRVTLRCSPRSGDLSVYWYQQSLDQGLQFLIQYYNGEERAKGNILERFSAQQFPDLHSELNLSSLELGDSALYFCASSGTGLAGLEEQYFGPGTRLTVT.

This CDR3 is CASSQRTGMSEKLFF. CDR3 DNA: TGCGCCAGCAGTCAAAGGACAGGGATGAGTGAAAAACTGTTTTTT. The V call is TRBV23-1, the J call TRBJ1-4, with 8 positions matching TRBD1. TRBV23-1 is classed as an ORF, of uncertain function. The V gene end was trimmed by 2 bases and the J gene end by 7 bases; junction bases not matched to a gene: 6. CDR3 length: 15 residues.

The gene calls are TRBV5-6 and TRBJ2-2; possible D gene TRBD1, 7 bases. The CDR3 has 13 amino acids. Germline V CDR1 and CDR2: SGHDT, YYEEEE. Trimming cost V 5 bases and J 6 bases, with 11 bases left between them. CDR3 nucleotides: TGTGCCAGCAGGGGCGGGACAGCCGGGGAGCTGTTTTTT. Translation: CASRGGTAGELFF.

A single count supports this clone. V usage is TRBV15 and J usage is TRBJ1-2, with D tentatively TRBD1 (6 bases). CDR1 and CDR2 from the germline V gene are LNHNV and YYDKDF (reference sequence). V dropped 0 bases and J dropped 4 bases, with 12 bases sitting between them. The CDR3 has 15 amino acids. CDR3 sequence: CATSRDNRVLYGYTF. CDR3 bases: TGTGCCACCAGCAGAGACAACAGGGTCCTCTATGGCTACACCTTC.

The CDR3 coding sequence is TGTGCCTGGAGGGAAAATACGGGGTATGGCTACACCTTC. It codes for CAWRENTGYGYTF. The V and J genes are TRBV30 and TRBJ1-2; D remains ambiguous. The CDR3 runs to 13 residues. Germline loops: CDR1 GTSNPN, CDR2 SVGIG (reference sequence). V was pared by 3 bases and J by 5 bases, with 13 bases between.

This clone has just a few counts. This chain uses TRBV19 with TRBJ2-3; TRBD1 might be the D (6 bases). V lost 4 bases and J lost 4, with 12 bases in between. This CDR3 region has 14 residues. Germline V gene data show CDR1 as LNHDA and CDR2 as SQIVND (reference sequence). Here the CDR3 DNA reads TGTGCCAGTAGTAAACGACAGGTCGCAGATACGCAGTATTTT. Translating it yields CASSKRQVADTQYF.

The chain is built from TRBV6-5 and TRBJ2-4, with 7 bases aligning to TRBD2. Trimming took 11 bases from V and 6 from J; bases not matched to a gene: 4. Germline V gene lookup returns CDR1 MNHEY and CDR2 SVGAGI. The CDR3 is 11 residues long. Here the CDR3 DNA reads TGTGCCGGGGGGAGGGGAAACATTCAGTACTTC. It specifies CAGGRGNIQYF.

CDR3: CASTYGGTSGTDTQYF. In nucleotides, the CDR3 is TGTGCCAGCACCTATGGAGGGACTAGCGGCACAGATACGCAGTATTTT. V is TRBV9 and J is TRBJ2-3, with 10 bases that match TRBD2. CDR3 size: 16 residues. Germline assignment: CDR1 SGDLS and CDR2 YYNGEE. Trimming at V came to 6 bases and at J to 1 base, leaving 8 bases not matched to a gene.

This chain links TRBV15 with TRBJ1-5; 7 nucleotides line up with TRBD1. Germline loops: CDR1 LNHNV, CDR2 YYDKDF (reference sequence). The CDR3 runs 14 residues. V was pared by 6 bases and J by 5 bases, with 7 bases of the junction left unmatched. The CDR3 DNA sequence: TGTGCCACCAGAACAAACAGGGGCGATCAGCCCCAGCATTTT. Protein product: CATRTNRGDQPQHF.

The chain employs TRBV19 and TRBJ1-2, with TRBD1 identical over 8 bases. The CDR3 extends over 16 amino acids. Looked up from germline, CDR1 is LNHDA and CDR2 is SQIVND (reference sequence). The CDR3: CAAQGTQTQGVYGYTF. The CDR3 DNA follows: TGTGCTGCGCAAGGGACGCAGACACAGGGGGTTTATGGCTACACCTTC.

The J gene is TRBJ2-1, the V gene TRBV10-3; 8 bases are a match to TRBD2. V was pared by 7 bases and J by 3 bases, with 14 bases of the junction left unmatched. Germline CDR1 and CDR2: ENHRY and SYGVKD. The CDR3 has 17 residues. CDR3 DNA: TGTGCCATCATATGGACACCAAACAGCGGGGGCTACAATGAGCAGTTCTTC. Translating it yields CAIIWTPNSGGYNEQFF.

The rearrangement joins TRBV7-2 to TRBJ1-4; D unresolved. The germline V and J ends were trimmed by 4 bases and 3 bases, with 12 bases remaining between them. The V gene's germline CDR1 is SGHTA and CDR2 FQGNSA. The CDR3 contains 15 residues. The CDR3 loop is CASSYFGRPNEKLFF. Written as DNA, the CDR3 is TGTGCCAGCAGCTACTTTGGGCGACCTAATGAAAAACTGTTTTTT.

The chain combines TRBV9 with TRBJ2-4, with TRBD2 matching 11 bases. The CDR3 totals 16 residues. The germline gives CDR1 SGDLS, CDR2 YYNGEE. The V gene end was trimmed by 2 bases and the J gene end by 6 bases; junction bases not matched to a gene: 7. CDR3 sequence (DNA): TGTGCCAGCAGCGTTAGCGGGAGGGCCGCGGGAAACATTCAGTACTTC. It specifies CASSVSGRAAGNIQYF.

The rearrangement joins TRBV6-5 to TRBJ2-7; 8 bases match TRBD1. Trimming took 6 bases from V and 0 from J; bases not matched to a gene: 4. The CDR3 sequence is 14 residues long. The germline CDR1 and CDR2 sequences are MNHEY and SVGAGI. As DNA, the CDR3 is TGTGCCAGCAGGGGACAGGTCTTCTCCTACGAGCAGTACTTC. Its translation is CASRGQVFSYEQYF.

The rearrangement uses TRBV5-5 and TRBJ1-2, with D hard to call. There are 14 residues in the CDR3. Germline values: CDR1 SGHKS, CDR2 YYEKEE (reference sequence). Trimming stripped 0 bases from V and 2 bases from J, with 8 bases between. The DNA of the CDR3 is TGTGCCAGCAGCTTGGGTCGAGGGAACTATGGCTACACCTTC. Translation gives CASSLGRGNYGYTF.

The rearrangement joins TRBV28 to TRBJ2-1; 10 bases map to TRBD2. Germline-derived CDR1 and CDR2 are MDHEN and SYDVKM. With 3 bases clipped from V and 7 bases from J, the junction kept 12 bases outside the gene matches. The CDR3 is 17 residues long. CDR3 nucleotide sequence: TGTGCCAGCAGTTTCCAACTAGCGGGAATTTTCCTAAATGAGCAGTTCTTC. This sequence encodes CASSFQLAGIFLNEQFF.

V usage is TRBV6-5 and J usage is TRBJ1-3; D possibly corresponds to TRBD1 (6 bases). Germline CDR1 MNHEY, CDR2 SVGAGI. Trimming cost V 4 bases and J 2 bases, with 15 bases left between them. This CDR3 is 16 amino acids long. The CDR3 DNA sequence: TGTGCCAGCAGTTTATCGCCAGGGGAAGCTGGAAACACCATATATTTT. Amino acid sequence: CASSLSPGEAGNTIYF.

This chain uses TRBV7-9 with TRBJ1-2; D ambiguous. CDR1 SEHNR and CDR2 FQNEAQ come from the germline V gene (reference sequence). The CDR3 totals 12 residues. Trimming took 3 bases from V and 5 from J, leaving 7 bases between them. CDR3 residues: CASSLGSYGYTF. The CDR3 DNA follows: TGTGCCAGCAGCTTGGGGAGTTATGGCTACACCTTC.